Shown below are 15 T cell receptor beta chains from a single sample sequenced in a study of blood T cell repertoires in COVID-19. Here immunoSEQ multiplex PCR was the method, and the copy in TCRdb shows in-frame clones only, minus some. The sample includes around 270,000 clones, roughly 86% seen only once; the top ten take 2.3%. The sequenced sample was peripheral blood. Every receptor here comes from a woman aged 50 to 65 with acute or convalescent COVID-19.

CDR3 region: CASRPLSGGSYEQYF. The CDR3 DNA follows: TGTGCCAGCAGACCACTTAGCGGTGGGTCCTACGAGCAGTACTTC. The chain uses TRBV7-6 and TRBJ2-7; possibly TRBD2 for D (6 bases). CDR1 and CDR2 from the germline V gene are SGHVS and FNYEAQ. This CDR3 has 15 residues. V shed 6 bases and J shed 1 base, with 16 bases lying between them.

In this sample, this clone turned up a few times. The chain uses TRBV5-1 and TRBJ2-2, with TRBD2 matching over 10 bases. The germline V gene encodes CDR1 SGHRS and CDR2 YFSETQ. The CDR3 consists of 12 residues. The CDR3 DNA is TGCGCTAGCGGGAGGTACACCGGGGAGCTGTTTTTT. As protein: CASGRYTGELFF.

This clone was counted between two and nine times. The chain links TRBV11-2 to TRBJ1-1; TRBD1 agrees at 8 bases. Germline V gene sequence: CDR1 SGHAT, CDR2 FQNNGV. J was trimmed by 11 bases and V by 4 bases; bases with no gene match: 6. CDR3 size: 12 residues. The CDR3 protein is CASSSQGVVAFF. CDR3 DNA sequence: TGTGCCAGCAGCTCACAGGGGGTCGTGGCTTTCTTT. The variable domain in full, with the rest retrieved from reference TRBV11-2 and TRBJ1-1, is EAGVAQSPRYKIIEKRQSVAFWCNPISGHATLYWYQQILGQGPKLLIQFQNNGVVDDSQLPKDRFSAERLKGVDSTLKIQPAKLEDSAVYLCASSSQGVVAFFGQGTRLTVV.

The CDR3: CASRTGAGANVLTF. CDR3 bases: TGTGCCAGCAGGACAGGGGCTGGGGCCAACGTCCTGACTTTC. This rearrangement joins TRBV28 to TRBJ2-6; 8 bases fit TRBD1. After removal of 6 bases from V and 2 bases from J, the junction contained 0 bases not matched to a gene. The CDR3 runs to 14 residues. Germline V CDR1 and CDR2: MDHEN, SYDVKM. Full variable domain (missing parts from reference TRBV28 and TRBJ2-6): DVKVTQSSRYLVKRTGEKVFLECVQDMDHENMFWYRQDPGLGLRLIYFSYDVKMKEKGDIPEGYSVSREKKERFSLILESASTNQTSMYLCASRTGAGANVLTFGAGSRLTVL.

The V and J genes are TRBV24-1 and TRBJ2-7; tentative D call: TRBD1 (6 bases). This CDR3 contains 13 residues. V was cut by 9 bases and J by 0 bases, with 11 bases left in between. Germline V gene data show CDR1 as KGHDR and CDR2 as SFDVKD. The CDR3 spells CATRDTNSYEQYF. DNA for the CDR3: TGTGCCACCCGGGACACAAACTCCTACGAGCAGTACTTC.

The chain joins TRBV11-2 to TRBJ2-1; 7 bases line up with TRBD1. The V segment lost 3 bases and the J segment 9 bases; nucleotides outside the gene matches: 20. The CDR3 runs to 18 residues. Germline V gene data show CDR1 as SGHAT and CDR2 as FQNNGV. The chain's CDR3 is CASSFSTPGTVGLGEQFF. The CDR3, as DNA: TGTGCCAGCAGCTTTTCTACCCCAGGGACAGTTGGGCTCGGTGAGCAGTTCTTC.

This chain uses TRBV28 with TRBJ2-5, with D unclear. V lost 3 bases, J lost 1 base, and 9 bases lay in between. This CDR3 has 14 residues. CDR1 and CDR2 (germline): MDHEN, SYDVKM. Written as DNA, the CDR3 is TGTGCCAGCAGTTTTGAGGCAGTCCAAGAGACCCAGTACTTC. This sequence encodes CASSFEAVQETQYF. The full variable domain, rest sourced from reference TRBV28 and TRBJ2-5, is DVKVTQSSRYLVKRTGEKVFLECVQDMDHENMFWYRQDPGLGLRLIYFSYDVKMKEKGDIPEGYSVSREKKERFSLILESASTNQTSMYLCASSFEAVQETQYFGPGTRLLVL.

The rearrangement joins TRBV18 to TRBJ2-1; a weak D match, TRBD2 (6 bases). Trimming took 5 bases from V and 6 from J, leaving 8 bases between them. This CDR3 is 12 amino acids long. Germline CDR1 and CDR2: KGHSH and LQKENI. The CDR3 loop reads CASSNGGNEQFF. DNA for the CDR3: TGTGCCAGCTCAAACGGGGGCAATGAGCAGTTCTTC.

The chain couples TRBV19 to TRBJ2-1; 15 bases fit TRBD2. Germline V gene data show CDR1 as LNHDA and CDR2 as SQIVND (reference sequence). This CDR3 contains 18 residues. V trimming: 4 bases; J trimming: 3 bases; junction bases outside the gene matches: 7. CDR3: CASSTGLAGGPVYNEQFF. The CDR3 DNA follows: TGTGCCAGTAGTACGGGACTAGCGGGAGGCCCCGTCTACAATGAGCAGTTCTTC.

This chain uses TRBV24-1 with TRBJ1-2; D is ambiguous. V shed 5 bases and J shed 5 bases, with 20 bases lying between them. Germline CDR1 reads KGHDR; CDR2 reads SFDVKD. The CDR3 covers 16 residues. The CDR3 coding sequence is TGTGCCACCAGTGGGGCTGATGCCCTCCCGGGGTATGGCTACACCTTC. Translated, it gives CATSGADALPGYGYTF.

The chain employs TRBV7-3 and TRBJ1-1; no clear D gene. V was clipped by 6 bases and J by 5 bases, with 16 bases between them. The CDR3 is 14 residues long. Germline V gene lookup returns CDR1 SGHTA and CDR2 FQGTGA. CDR3 sequence: CASSELGRGTEAFF. CDR3 nucleotide sequence: TGTGCCAGCAGTGAACTGGGTCGAGGAACTGAAGCTTTCTTT.

The V call is TRBV19, the J call TRBJ1-1; D might be TRBD1 (6 bases). From germline, CDR1 is LNHDA and CDR2 SQIVND (reference sequence). V dropped 1 base and J dropped 3 bases, with 9 bases sitting between them. CDR3 length equals 14 residues. The CDR3 nucleotides are TGTGCCAGTAGTATAGTTCAGGGGTACACTGAAGCTTTCTTT. Translation gives CASSIVQGYTEAFF.

The chain couples TRBV5-6 to TRBJ2-3, with 9 bases lining up with TRBD2. CDR3 length: 14 amino acids. The germline CDR1 and CDR2 sequences are SGHDT and YYEEEE. Trimming removed 4 bases from V and 4 bases from J; junction bases left unmatched: 4. The CDR3 DNA follows: TGTGCCAGCAGCCTGACTAGCGGTCCAGATACGCAGTATTTT. It yields the protein CASSLTSGPDTQYF.

The chain joins TRBV3-1 (or the pseudogene TRBV3-2) to TRBJ2-5; D gene ambiguous. The V and J ends lost 4 bases and 5 bases respectively, with 11 bases between them. The CDR3 totals 13 residues. Germline V CDR1 and CDR2: LGHDT, YNNKEL (reference sequence). The CDR3 sequence: CASSLKIGETQYF. CDR3 sequence (DNA): TGTGCCAGCAGCCTGAAGATCGGTGAGACCCAGTACTTC.

V is TRBV19 and J is TRBJ1-4, with 7 bases identical to TRBD1. J was trimmed by 8 bases and V by 5 bases; bases with no gene match: 8. This CDR3 contains 14 residues. Looked up from germline, CDR1 is LNHDA and CDR2 is SQIVND (reference sequence). The CDR3 nucleotides read TGTGCCAGTAGTCCCGGGCAGGGGGACGAAAAACTGTTTTTT. This encodes CASSPGQGDEKLFF.